A selection of T cell receptor beta chains follows, all from one sample in a study of blood T cells in healthy people across ages. TCRdb recomputed calls from the 5' RACE reads with MiXCR, one row per CDR3 protein. The data show over 450,000 distinct CDR3 sequences, less than 25% seen once. These data are also associated with another study on T cells of mothers and their children.

The specimen sequenced was blood. These receptors were collected from a boy younger than 18 in good health. The CDR3 runs from the conserved cysteine through the conserved F or W. A D gene is named only where the DNA matches it firmly. Part of the rows lack a size; the others show once, few, many or a class for expanded clones.

clone_size,j_call,v_call,d_call,cdr3_aa,cdr3_nt
NA,TRBJ1-1,TRBV7-2,TRBD1,CASSLVALQGVNLNTEAFF,TGTGCCAGCAGCTTAGTGGCGCTTCAGGGGGTTAATCTTAACACTGAAGCTTTCTTT
many,TRBJ2-3,TRBV6-6,NA,CASRGLITDTQYF,TGTGCCAGCAGGGGACTCATCACAGATACGCAGTATTTT
many,TRBJ2-1,TRBV11-2,TRBD2,CASSRGLAGYNEQFF,TGTGCCAGCAGCCGGGGACTAGCGGGCTACAATGAGCAGTTCTTC
few,TRBJ2-1,TRBV7-9,TRBD2,CASSLLQGGGAYEQFF,TGTGCCAGCAGCTTACTTCAGGGCGGGGGGGCATATGAGCAGTTCTTC
NA,TRBJ2-5,TRBV28,NA,CASSWGRQETQYF,TGTGCCAGCAGTTGGGGCAGGCAAGAGACCCAGTACTTC
NA,TRBJ2-1,TRBV20-1,NA,CSACSDWNNEQFF,TGCAGTGCTTGTTCGGACTGGAACAATGAGCAGTTCTTC
NA,TRBJ2-1,TRBV5-1,TRBD1,CASSLAPGQGSNEQFF,TGCGCCAGCAGCTTGGCCCCGGGACAGGGTAGCAATGAGCAGTTCTTC
few,TRBJ1-3,TRBV7-2,NA,CASSWRGSGNTIYF,TGTGCCAGCAGCTGGCGGGGTTCTGGAAACACCATATATTTT
few,TRBJ2-7,TRBV4-2,NA,CASSQENSISYEQYF,TGTGCCAGCAGCCAAGAAAACAGTATCTCCTACGAGCAGTACTTC
NA,TRBJ2-7,TRBV5-5,TRBD2,CASSPGLAGGAAYEQYF,TGTGCCAGCAGCCCGGGACTAGCGGGGGGTGCCGCCTACGAGCAGTACTTC
few,TRBJ1-4,TRBV5-5,TRBD1,CASGTGTSTNEKLFF,TGTGCCAGCGGGACAGGGACCTCAACTAATGAAAAACTGTTTTTT
NA,TRBJ2-1,TRBV5-1,TRBD1,CASSSVAGGEDEHYF,TGCGCCAGCAGCTCCGTGGCAGGGGGCGAAGACGAGCACTACTTC
NA,TRBJ1-1,TRBV7-2,NA,CASSSSRLLNTEAFF,TGTGCCAGCAGCTCTTCTCGACTCTTGAACACTGAAGCTTTCTTT
NA,TRBJ1-5,TRBV28,NA,CASSPGRGLGGQPQHF,TGTGCCAGCAGCCCCGGCAGGGGACTTGGGGGTCAGCCCCAGCATTTT
NA,TRBJ2-7,TRBV12-3/TRBV12-4,TRBD2,CASSPQTSGWSSYEQYF,TGTGCCAGCAGTCCTCAGACTAGCGGGTGGAGCTCCTACGAGCAGTACTTC
NA,TRBJ1-1,TRBV29-1,TRBD1,CSVLIGTDMNTEAFF,TGCAGCGTCTTAATAGGGACAGATATGAACACTGAAGCTTTCTTT
NA,TRBJ1-1,TRBV14,TRBD1,CASSPGTDEAFF,TGTGCCAGCAGCCCAGGGACAGATGAAGCTTTCTTT
NA,TRBJ2-1,TRBV7-6,NA,CASSKGPARNEQFF,TGTGCCAGCAGTAAAGGTCCAGCTAGGAATGAGCAGTTCTTC
NA,TRBJ2-5,TRBV7-9,NA,CASSLTRQETQYF,TGTGCCAGCAGCTTAACTAGACAAGAGACCCAGTACTTC